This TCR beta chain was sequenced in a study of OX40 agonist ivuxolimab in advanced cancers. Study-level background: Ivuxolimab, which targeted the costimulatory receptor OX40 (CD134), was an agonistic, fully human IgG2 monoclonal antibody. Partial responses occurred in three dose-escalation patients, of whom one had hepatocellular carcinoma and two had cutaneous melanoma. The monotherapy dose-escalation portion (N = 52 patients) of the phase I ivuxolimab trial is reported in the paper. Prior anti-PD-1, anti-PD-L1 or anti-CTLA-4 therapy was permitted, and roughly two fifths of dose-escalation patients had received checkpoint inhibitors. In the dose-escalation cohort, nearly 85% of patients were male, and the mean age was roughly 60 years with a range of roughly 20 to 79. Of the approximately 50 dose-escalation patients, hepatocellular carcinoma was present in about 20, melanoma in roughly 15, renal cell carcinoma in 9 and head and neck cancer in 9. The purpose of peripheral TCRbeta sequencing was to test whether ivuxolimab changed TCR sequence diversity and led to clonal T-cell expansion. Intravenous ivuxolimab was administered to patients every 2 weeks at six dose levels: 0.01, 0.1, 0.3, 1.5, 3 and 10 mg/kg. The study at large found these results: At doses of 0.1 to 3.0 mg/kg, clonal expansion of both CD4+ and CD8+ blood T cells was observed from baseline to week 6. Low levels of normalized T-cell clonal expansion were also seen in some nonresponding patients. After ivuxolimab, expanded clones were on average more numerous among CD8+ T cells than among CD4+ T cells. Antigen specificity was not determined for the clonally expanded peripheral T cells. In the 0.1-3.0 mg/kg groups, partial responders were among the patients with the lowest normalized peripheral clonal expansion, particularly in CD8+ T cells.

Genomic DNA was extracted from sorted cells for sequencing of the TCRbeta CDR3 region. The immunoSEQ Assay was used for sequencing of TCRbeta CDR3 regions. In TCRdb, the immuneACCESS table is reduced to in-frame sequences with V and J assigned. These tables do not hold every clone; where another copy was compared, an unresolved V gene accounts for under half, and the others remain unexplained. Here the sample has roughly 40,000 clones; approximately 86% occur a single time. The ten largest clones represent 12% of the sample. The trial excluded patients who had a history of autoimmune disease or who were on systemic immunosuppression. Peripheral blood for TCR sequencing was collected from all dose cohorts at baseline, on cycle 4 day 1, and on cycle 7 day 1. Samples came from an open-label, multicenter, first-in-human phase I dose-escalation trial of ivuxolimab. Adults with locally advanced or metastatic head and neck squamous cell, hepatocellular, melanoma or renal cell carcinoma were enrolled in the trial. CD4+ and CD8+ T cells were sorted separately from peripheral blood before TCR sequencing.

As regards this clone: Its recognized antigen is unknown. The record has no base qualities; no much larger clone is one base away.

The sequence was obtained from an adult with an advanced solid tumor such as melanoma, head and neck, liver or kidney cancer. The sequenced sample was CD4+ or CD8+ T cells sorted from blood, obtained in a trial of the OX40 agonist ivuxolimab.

The base sequence is TGTGCCAGCAGCTCGGGACGGGTCTACGAGCAGTACTTC. Protein translation: CASSSGRVYEQYF. The rearranged chain carries TRBV7-9 and TRBJ2-7, with the D call perhaps TRBD1 or TRBD2, as 5 bases match in each case. Via the germline V gene (reference sequence), CDR1 is SEHNR and CDR2 FQNEAQ. Counted from cysteine to phenylalanine, this CDR3 has 13 amino acids. Only the CDR3 DNA stays, 39 bases, in frame from base 1. Cut back by 4 bases and 3 bases, the V and J ends lie 10 bases apart.